This T cell receptor beta chain is from a study of blood T cell repertoires in COVID-19. The wider study: Both acute and convalescent COVID-19 samples were obtained from the United States, Italy and Spain. PBMCs, B-cell-depleted T cells, or T cells were the source of the cDNA or gDNA that made up the material.

Germline values: CDR1 SGHTA, CDR2 FQGNSA. Trimming at V came to 5 bases and at J to 9 bases, leaving 7 bases not matched to a gene. The length of the CDR3 is 14 residues. Under the authors' procedure: Estimation of nucleated cell counts was performed using reference gene primer amplification. TCRdb's table, derived via immunoSEQ multiplex PCR, lists solely in-frame clones and lacks some. D and trimming come from the DNA, and the V and J calls and clone size come from that table. The table lists some 260,000 clones, around 88% of them singletons. Sequencing was carried out using peripheral blood. J is TRBJ2-1 and V is TRBV7-2, with 10 positions matching TRBD2. The clonotype originates from a man older than 75 with acute or convalescent COVID-19. The CDR3 region is CASSRTSGFGEQFF. The CDR3 DNA is TGTGCCAGCAGCCGGACTAGCGGATTCGGTGAGCAGTTCTTC. Using reference TRBV7-2 and TRBJ2-1 for the parts outside the CDR3, the full variable domain is GAGVSQSPSNKVTEKGKDVELRCDPISGHTALYWYRQSLGQGLEFLIYFQGNSAPDKSGLPSDRFSAERTGGSVSTLTIQRTQQEDSAVYLCASSRTSGFGEQFFGPGTRLTVL.